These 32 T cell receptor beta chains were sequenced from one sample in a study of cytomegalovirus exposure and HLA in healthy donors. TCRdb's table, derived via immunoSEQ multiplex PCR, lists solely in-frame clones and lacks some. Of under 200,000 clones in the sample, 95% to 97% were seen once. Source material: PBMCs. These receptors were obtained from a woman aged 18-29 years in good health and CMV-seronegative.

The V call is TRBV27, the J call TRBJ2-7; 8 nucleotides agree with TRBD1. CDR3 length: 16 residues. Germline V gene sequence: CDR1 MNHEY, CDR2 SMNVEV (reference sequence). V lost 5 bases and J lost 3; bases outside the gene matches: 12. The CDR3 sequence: CASSLGGQGAIYEQYF. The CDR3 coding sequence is TGTGCCAGCAGTCTAGGGGGGCAGGGGGCAATCTACGAGCAGTACTTC.

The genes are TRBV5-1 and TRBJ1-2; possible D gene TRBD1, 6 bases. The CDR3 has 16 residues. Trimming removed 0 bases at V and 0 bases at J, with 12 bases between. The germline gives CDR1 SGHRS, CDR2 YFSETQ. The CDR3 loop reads CASSLATGDSNYGYTF. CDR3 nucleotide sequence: TGCGCCAGCAGCTTGGCGACAGGCGATTCTAACTATGGCTACACCTTC.

CDR3 nucleotide sequence: TGCGCCAGCAGCCCAAATCAGGGGGACGGCACTGAAGCTTTCTTT. Protein: CASSPNQGDGTEAFF. This chain uses TRBV4-1 with TRBJ1-1; 7 bases match TRBD1. CDR3 length: 15 residues. The germline CDR1 and CDR2 sequences are MGHRA and YSYEKL. The junction had 9 bases not matched to a gene; V was cut back by 4 bases and J by 4 bases.

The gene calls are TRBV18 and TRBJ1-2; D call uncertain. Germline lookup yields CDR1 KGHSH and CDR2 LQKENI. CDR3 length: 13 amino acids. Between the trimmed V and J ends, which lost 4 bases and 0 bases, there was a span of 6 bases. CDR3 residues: CASSRGANYGYTF. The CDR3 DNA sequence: TGTGCCAGCTCACGCGGGGCTAACTATGGCTACACCTTC.

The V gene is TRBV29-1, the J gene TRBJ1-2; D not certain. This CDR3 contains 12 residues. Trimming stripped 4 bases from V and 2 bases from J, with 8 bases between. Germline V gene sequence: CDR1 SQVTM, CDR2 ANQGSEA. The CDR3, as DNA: TGCAGCGTTGTGGGCAGAAACTATGGCTACACCTTC. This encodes CSVVGRNYGYTF.

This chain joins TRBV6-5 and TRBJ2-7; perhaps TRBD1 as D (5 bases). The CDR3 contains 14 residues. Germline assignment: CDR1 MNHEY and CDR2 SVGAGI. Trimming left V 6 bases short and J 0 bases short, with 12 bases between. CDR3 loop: CASSLTAISYEQYF. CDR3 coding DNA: TGTGCCAGCAGCTTGACAGCGATCTCCTACGAGCAGTACTTC.

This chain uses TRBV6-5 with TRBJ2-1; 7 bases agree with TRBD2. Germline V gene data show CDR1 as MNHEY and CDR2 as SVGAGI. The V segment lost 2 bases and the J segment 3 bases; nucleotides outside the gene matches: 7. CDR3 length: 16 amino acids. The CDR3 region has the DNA TGTGCCAGCAGTTACCCTGTAGCGGGTGGCTACAATGAGCAGTTCTTC. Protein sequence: CASSYPVAGGYNEQFF.

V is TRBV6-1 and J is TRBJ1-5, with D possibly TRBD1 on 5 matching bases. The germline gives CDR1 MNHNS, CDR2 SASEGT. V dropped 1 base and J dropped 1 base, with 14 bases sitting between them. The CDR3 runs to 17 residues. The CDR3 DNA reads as TGTGCCAGCAGTGAAGTGACGGGGGGAAACAGCAATCAGCCCCAGCATTTT. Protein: CASSEVTGGNSNQPQHF.

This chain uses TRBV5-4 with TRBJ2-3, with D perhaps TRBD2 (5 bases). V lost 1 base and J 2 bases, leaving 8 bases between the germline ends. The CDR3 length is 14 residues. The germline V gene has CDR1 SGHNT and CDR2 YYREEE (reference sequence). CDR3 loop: CASSLTLATDTQYF. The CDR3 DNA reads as TGTGCCAGCAGCTTGACCCTAGCCACAGATACGCAGTATTTT.

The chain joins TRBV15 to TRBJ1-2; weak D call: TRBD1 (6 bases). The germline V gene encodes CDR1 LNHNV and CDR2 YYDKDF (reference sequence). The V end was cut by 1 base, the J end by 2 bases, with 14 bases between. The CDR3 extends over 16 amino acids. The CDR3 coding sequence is TGTGCCACCAGCAGAGCGTTCACCCAGGGGAACTATGGCTACACCTTC. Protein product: CATSRAFTQGNYGYTF.

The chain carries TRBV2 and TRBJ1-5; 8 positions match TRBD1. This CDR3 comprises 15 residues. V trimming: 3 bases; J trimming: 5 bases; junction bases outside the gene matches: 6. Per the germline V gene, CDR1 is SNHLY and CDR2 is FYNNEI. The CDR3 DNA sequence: TGTGCCAGCAGTGACCTCGGACAGGGCCATCAGCCCCAGCATTTT. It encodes CASSDLGQGHQPQHF.

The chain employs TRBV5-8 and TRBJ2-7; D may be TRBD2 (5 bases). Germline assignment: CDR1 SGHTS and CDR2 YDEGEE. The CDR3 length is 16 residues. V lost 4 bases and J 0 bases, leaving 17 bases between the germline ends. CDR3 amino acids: CASSPRWRYSSYEQYF. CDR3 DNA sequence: TGTGCCAGCAGCCCTCGGTGGAGGTACAGCTCCTACGAGCAGTACTTC. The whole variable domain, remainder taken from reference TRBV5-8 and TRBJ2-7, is EAGVTQSPTHLIKTRGQQATLRCSPISGHTSVYWYQQALGLGLQFLLWYDEGEERNRGNFPPRFSGRQFPNYSSELNVNALELEDSALYLCASSPRWRYSSYEQYFGPGTRLTVT.

As DNA, the CDR3 is TGTGCTACCTCGAGGGGGTCCGGGGAGCTGTTTTTT. Translating it yields CATSRGSGELFF. V and J are TRBV7-7 and TRBJ2-2; tentative D call: TRBD1 (6 bases). CDR1 and CDR2 (germline): SSHAT, FNYEAQ (reference sequence). The CDR3 extends over 12 amino acids.

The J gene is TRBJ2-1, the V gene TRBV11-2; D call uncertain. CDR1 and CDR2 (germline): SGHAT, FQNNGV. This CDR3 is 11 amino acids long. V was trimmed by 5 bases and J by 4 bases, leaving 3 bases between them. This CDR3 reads CASSRYNEQFF. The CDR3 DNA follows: TGTGCCAGCAGCCGTTACAATGAGCAGTTCTTC.

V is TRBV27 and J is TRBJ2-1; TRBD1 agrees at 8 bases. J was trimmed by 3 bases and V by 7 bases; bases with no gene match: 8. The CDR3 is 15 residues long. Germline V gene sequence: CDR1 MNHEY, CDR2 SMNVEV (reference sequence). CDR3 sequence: CASTTPGTGYNEQFF. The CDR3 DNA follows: TGTGCCAGCACCACCCCCGGGACAGGCTACAATGAGCAGTTCTTC.

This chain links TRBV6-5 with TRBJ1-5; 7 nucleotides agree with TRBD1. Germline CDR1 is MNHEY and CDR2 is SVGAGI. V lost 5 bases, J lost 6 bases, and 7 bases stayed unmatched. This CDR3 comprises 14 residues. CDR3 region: CASSKDRVGQPQHF. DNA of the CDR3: TGTGCCAGCAGTAAAGACAGGGTAGGTCAGCCCCAGCATTTT.

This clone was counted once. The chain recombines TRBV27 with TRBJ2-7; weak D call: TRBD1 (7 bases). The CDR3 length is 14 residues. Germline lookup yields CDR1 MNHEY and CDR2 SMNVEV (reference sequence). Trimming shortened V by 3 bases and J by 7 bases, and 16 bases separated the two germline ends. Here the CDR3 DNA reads TGTGCCAGCAGTTTTACGGGATCAGGGGGGGAGCAGTACTTC. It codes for CASSFTGSGGEQYF.

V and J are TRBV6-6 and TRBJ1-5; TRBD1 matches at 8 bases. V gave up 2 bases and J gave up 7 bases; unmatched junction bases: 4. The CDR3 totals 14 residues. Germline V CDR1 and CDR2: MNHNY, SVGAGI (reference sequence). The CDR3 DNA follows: TGTGCCAGCAGTTACGGACAGGGTTGGCAGCCCCAGCATTTT. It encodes CASSYGQGWQPQHF.

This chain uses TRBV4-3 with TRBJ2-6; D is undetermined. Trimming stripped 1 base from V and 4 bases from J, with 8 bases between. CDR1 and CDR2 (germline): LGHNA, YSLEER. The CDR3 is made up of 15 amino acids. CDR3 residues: CASSQVSLGANVLTF. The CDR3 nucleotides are TGCGCCAGCAGCCAAGTTTCACTGGGGGCCAACGTCCTGACTTTC.

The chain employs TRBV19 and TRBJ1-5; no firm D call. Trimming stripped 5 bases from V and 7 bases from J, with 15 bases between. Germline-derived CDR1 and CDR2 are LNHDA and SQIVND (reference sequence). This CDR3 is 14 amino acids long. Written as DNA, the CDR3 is TGTGCCAGTAGTCCCACCGGGAACCCCCAGCCCCAGCATTTT. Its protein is CASSPTGNPQPQHF. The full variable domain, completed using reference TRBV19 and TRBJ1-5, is DGGITQSPKYLFRKEGQNVTLSCEQNLNHDAMYWYRQDPGQGLRLIYYSQIVNDFQKGDIAEGYSVSREKKESFPLTVTSAQKNPTAFYLCASSPTGNPQPQHFGDGTRLSIL.

DNA for the CDR3: TGTGCCAGCACCCCTAGCGGGGGGCGCACCGGGGAGCTGTTTTTT. Residues: CASTPSGGRTGELFF. This chain uses TRBV25-1 with TRBJ2-2; 11 bases match TRBD2. The CDR3 contains 15 residues. Germline V lookup: CDR1 MGHDK, CDR2 SYGVNS. Losses at the gene ends were 7 bases for V and 4 bases for J; bases not matched to a gene: 5.

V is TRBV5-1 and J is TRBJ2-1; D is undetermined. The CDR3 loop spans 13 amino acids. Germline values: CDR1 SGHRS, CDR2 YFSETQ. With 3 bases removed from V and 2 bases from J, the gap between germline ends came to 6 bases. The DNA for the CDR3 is TGCGCCAGCAGCTGGCGGACCTACAATGAGCAGTTCTTC. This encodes CASSWRTYNEQFF.

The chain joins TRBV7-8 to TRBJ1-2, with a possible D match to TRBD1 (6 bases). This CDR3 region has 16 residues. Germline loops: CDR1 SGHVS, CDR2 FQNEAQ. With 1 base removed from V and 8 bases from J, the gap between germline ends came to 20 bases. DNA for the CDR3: TGTGCCAGCAGCTTAGATGTCTCGGGGGGCGCGAGGGGCTACACCTTC. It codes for CASSLDVSGGARGYTF.

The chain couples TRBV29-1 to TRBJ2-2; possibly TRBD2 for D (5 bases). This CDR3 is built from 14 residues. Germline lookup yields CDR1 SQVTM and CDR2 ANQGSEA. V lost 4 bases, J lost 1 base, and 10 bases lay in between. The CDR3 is CSVVWTQNTGELFF. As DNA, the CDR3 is TGCAGCGTTGTGTGGACTCAGAACACCGGGGAGCTGTTTTTT.

CDR3 nucleotides: TGTGCCAGCAGCCTTCGGGACACCTATACGCAGTATTTT. Protein product: CASSLRDTYTQYF. The chain carries TRBV7-3 and TRBJ2-3; D is possibly TRBD1 (6 bases). Germline V lookup: CDR1 SGHTA, CDR2 FQGTGA. The CDR3 loop spans 13 amino acids. The V and J ends lost 5 bases and 7 bases respectively, with 13 bases between them. The variable domain in full, with the rest retrieved from reference TRBV7-3 and TRBJ2-3, is GAGVSQTPSNKVTEKGKYVELRCDPISGHTALYWYRQSLGQGPEFLIYFQGTGAADDSGLPNDRFFAVRPEGSVSTLKIQRTERGDSAVYLCASSLRDTYTQYFGPGTRLTVL.

For the CDR3, the DNA is TGCGCCAGCAGCCCCCAACAAGCTAACTATGGCTACACCTTC. This translates into CASSPQQANYGYTF. The rearrangement joins TRBV4-1 to TRBJ1-2; D is unclear. This CDR3 has 14 residues. V lost 4 bases and J lost 0, with 9 bases in between. Germline CDR1 and CDR2: MGHRA and YSYEKL.

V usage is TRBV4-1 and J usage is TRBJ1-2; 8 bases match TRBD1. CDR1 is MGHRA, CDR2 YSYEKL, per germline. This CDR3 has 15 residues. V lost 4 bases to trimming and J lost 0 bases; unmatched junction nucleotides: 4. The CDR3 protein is CASSLSDRANYGYTF. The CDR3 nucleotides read TGCGCCAGCAGCCTATCGGACAGGGCTAACTATGGCTACACCTTC.

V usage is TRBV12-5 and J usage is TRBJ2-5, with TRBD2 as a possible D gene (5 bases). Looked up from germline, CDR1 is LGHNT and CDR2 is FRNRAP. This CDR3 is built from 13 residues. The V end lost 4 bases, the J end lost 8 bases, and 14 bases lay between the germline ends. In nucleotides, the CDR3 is TGTGCTAGTGGTTCCCGGACGGAGGAAACCCAGTACTTC. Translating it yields CASGSRTEETQYF. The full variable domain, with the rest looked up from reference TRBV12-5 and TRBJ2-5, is DARVTQTPRHKVTEMGQEVTMRCQPILGHNTVFWYRQTMMQGLELLAYFRNRAPLDDSGMPKDRFSAEMPDATLATLKIQPSEPRDSAVYFCASGSRTEETQYFGPGTRLLVL.

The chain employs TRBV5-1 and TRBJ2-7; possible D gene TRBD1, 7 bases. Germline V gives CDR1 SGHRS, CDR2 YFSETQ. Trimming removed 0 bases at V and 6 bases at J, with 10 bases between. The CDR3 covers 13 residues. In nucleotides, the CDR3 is TGCGCCAGCAGCTTGGTCCAGGGGGGCGAGCAGTACTTC. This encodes CASSLVQGGEQYF. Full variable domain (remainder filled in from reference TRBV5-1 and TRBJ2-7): KAGVTQTPRYLIKTRGQQVTLSCSPISGHRSVSWYQQTPGQGLQFLFEYFSETQRNKGNFPGRFSGRQFSNSRSEMNVSTLELGDSALYLCASSLVQGGEQYFGPGTRLTVT.

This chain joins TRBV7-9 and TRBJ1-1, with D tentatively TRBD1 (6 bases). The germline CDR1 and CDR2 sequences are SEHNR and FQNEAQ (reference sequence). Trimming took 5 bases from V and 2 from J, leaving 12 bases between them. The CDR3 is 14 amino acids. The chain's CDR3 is CASSNRTANTEAFF. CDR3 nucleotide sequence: TGTGCCAGCAGCAACCGGACAGCTAACACTGAAGCTTTCTTT.

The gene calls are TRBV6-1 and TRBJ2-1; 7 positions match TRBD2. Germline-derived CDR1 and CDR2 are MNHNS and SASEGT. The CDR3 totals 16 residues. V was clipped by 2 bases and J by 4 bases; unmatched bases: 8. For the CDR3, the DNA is TGTGCCAGCAGTGAAAGAAGTTGGGAGGGTTACAATGAGCAGTTCTTC. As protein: CASSERSWEGYNEQFF.

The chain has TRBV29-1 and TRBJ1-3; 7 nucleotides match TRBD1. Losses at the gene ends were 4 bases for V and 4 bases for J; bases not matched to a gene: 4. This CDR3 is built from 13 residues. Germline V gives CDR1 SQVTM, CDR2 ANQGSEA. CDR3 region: CSVAGGWGNTIYF. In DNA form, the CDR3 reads TGCAGCGTTGCAGGGGGATGGGGAAACACCATATATTTT.